These T cell receptor beta chains were read from a single sample in a study of read filtering for tumor transcriptome and immune sequencing. TCRdb redid the calling of the reads with MiXCR, one entry per CDR3 protein. The sample has over 50,000 distinct CDR3 sequences, under 20% seen once. Sequenced material: a population of CD138-negative cells sorted from bone marrow. These receptors originate from a donor aged 40 or over with multiple myeloma. CDR3s include the opening cysteine and the closing phenylalanine or tryptophan. Fields, in order: clone size, D gene, J gene, V gene, CDR3 protein, CDR3 DNA. The D gene is left open where the match is weak. Expanded clones get a size class; other rows say once, few or many, or leave the size out.

>many|NA|TRBJ2-6|TRBV9
CASSVGISGANVLTF
TGTGCCAGCAGCGTAGGAATCTCTGGGGCCAACGTCCTGACTTTC
>many|TRBD2|TRBJ2-1|TRBV29-1
CSAGGTSGVVSYNEQFF
TGCAGCGCTGGCGGGACTAGCGGGGTCGTCTCCTACAATGAGCAGTTCTTC
>few|TRBD2|TRBJ2-2|TRBV2
CASSSKVRTGTTNTGELFF
TGTGCCAGCAGCTCTAAGGTTCGAACCGGGACTACGAACACCGGGGAGCTGTTTTTT
>many|TRBD1|TRBJ2-7|TRBV18
CASSVGTGGYEQYF
TGTGCCAGCTCAGTCGGGACAGGGGGCTACGAGCAGTACTTC
>NA|TRBD2|TRBJ2-3|TRBV12-3/TRBV12-4
CASSSGTSGGYF
TGTGCCAGCAGTTCCGGGACTAGCGGGGGGTATTTT
>few|TRBD2|TRBJ2-3|TRBV20-1
CSASLAGGADTQYF
TGCAGTGCCTCATTAGCGGGGGGGGCAGATACGCAGTATTTT
>many|TRBD2|TRBJ2-1|TRBV7-2
CASTQRLAGGFEQFF
TGTGCCAGCACCCAACGACTAGCGGGAGGGTTTGAGCAGTTCTTC
>many|NA|TRBJ2-5|TRBV3-1
CASSQSTPETQYF
TGTGCCAGCAGCCAATCCACCCCAGAGACCCAGTACTTC
>many|TRBD1|TRBJ2-1|TRBV7-8
CASRTGGYGEQFF
TGTGCCAGCAGGACAGGGGGCTACGGTGAGCAGTTCTTC
>many|NA|TRBJ1-4|TRBV20-1
CSVHEGRDEKLFF
TGCAGTGTCCATGAGGGACGAGATGAAAAACTGTTTTTT
>many|TRBD1|TRBJ1-1|TRBV12-3/TRBV12-4
CADTPTGGIAEAFF
TGTGCCGACACCCCTACAGGGGGGATTGCTGAAGCTTTCTTT
>many|NA|TRBJ1-1|TRBV11-3
CASSLIRVAGTEAFF
TGTGCCAGCAGCTTAATCAGGGTGGCGGGCACTGAAGCTTTCTTT
>many|NA|TRBJ1-1|TRBV20-1
CSARLTEAAFF
TGCAGTGCACGCCTCACCGAGGCGGCTTTCTTT
>many|NA|TRBJ2-3|TRBV7-2
CASSLFRGSTDTQYF
TGTGCCAGCAGCTTATTCAGGGGAAGCACAGATACGCAGTATTTT
>many|NA|TRBJ1-1|TRBV27
CASSPLGGVGTEAFF
TGTGCCAGCAGTCCCCTTGGGGGGGTTGGCACTGAAGCTTTCTTT
>NA|NA|TRBJ1-1|TRBV3-1
CASSQWAVNTEAFF
TGTGCCAGCAGCCAATGGGCGGTGAACACTGAAGCTTTCTTT
>NA|TRBD2|TRBJ2-3|TRBV13
CASSFGLAETDTQYF
TGTGCCAGCAGCTTTGGACTAGCGGAGACAGATACGCAGTATTTT
>many|NA|TRBJ2-7|TRBV20-1
CSAGGAVGEQYF
TGCAGTGCTGGGGGGGCAGTAGGAGAGCAGTACTTC
>NA|NA|TRBJ1-1|TRBV18
CASSPGTEAFF
TGTGCCAGCTCGCCAGGCACTGAAGCTTTCTTT
>many|NA|TRBJ1-2|TRBV19
CASSMGRKYGYTF
TGTGCCAGTAGTATGGGCCGGAAATATGGCTACACCTTC
>NA|TRBD2|TRBJ2-1|TRBV5-1
CASSLDSGSYNEQLF
TGCGCCAGCAGCTTGGATAGCGGGTCCTACAATGAGCAGCTCTTC
>many|NA|TRBJ1-5|TRBV7-6
CASSRVAGGNQPQHF
TGTGCCAGCAGCCGAGTCGCAGGGGGCAATCAGCCCCAGCATTTT
>many|TRBD1|TRBJ2-3|TRBV29-1
CSVRQGADTQYF
TGCAGCGTTCGGCAGGGGGCAGATACGCAGTATTTT
>few|TRBD1|TRBJ1-1|TRBV14
CASSPFGQGSTEAFF
TGTGCCAGCAGCCCATTTGGACAGGGGAGCACTGAAGCTTTCTTT
>few|TRBD2|TRBJ2-2|TRBV24-1
CATSDEREGPSGELFF
TGTGCCACCAGTGACGAGCGGGAGGGCCCTTCCGGGGAGCTGTTTTTT
>NA|TRBD2|TRBJ2-7|TRBV5-4
CASSLPYGGNYEQYF
TGTGCCAGCAGCTTGCCGTACGGGGGGAATTACGAGCAGTACTTC
>many|TRBD2|TRBJ2-6|TRBV6-1
CASSETRLAGAGANVLTF
TGTGCCAGCAGTGAAACTCGGCTAGCGGGGGCTGGGGCCAACGTCCTGACTTTC
>many|NA|TRBJ2-2|TRBV11-3
CASSLNSGELFF
TGTGCCAGCAGCTTAAACTCCGGGGAGCTGTTTTTT
>NA|NA|TRBJ1-1|TRBV6-1
CAGGERGRWNTEAFF
TGTGCCGGCGGTGAACGTGGGCGCTGGAACACTGAAGCTTTCTTT
>few|TRBD1|TRBJ2-5|TRBV6-5
CASSYGTGGITETQYF
TGTGCCAGCAGTTACGGGACAGGGGGCATCACGGAGACCCAGTACTTC
>many|NA|TRBJ1-1|TRBV6-1
CATLSPGTEAFF
TGTGCCACCCTATCCCCGGGCACTGAAGCTTTCTTT
>NA|NA|TRBJ2-1|TRBV29-1
CSFLSHNEQFF
TGCAGCTTTCTTTCCCACAATGAGCAGTTCTTC
>many|NA|TRBJ2-5|TRBV5-1
CASSVIQETQYF
TGCGCCAGCAGCGTCATACAAGAGACCCAGTACTTC
>many|NA|TRBJ1-5|TRBV7-9
CASSYSNQPQHF
TGTGCCAGCAGCTATAGCAATCAGCCCCAGCATTTT
>many|TRBD2|TRBJ2-3|TRBV5-4
CASSLVRPASGGTDTQYF
TGTGCCAGCAGCTTGGTTCGGCCTGCTAGCGGGGGTACAGATACGCAGTATTTT
>few|TRBD1|TRBJ2-1|TRBV6-5
CASSIPGQGFSEQFF
TGTGCCAGCAGTATTCCGGGACAGGGGTTCAGTGAGCAGTTCTTC
>many|TRBD2|TRBJ2-7|TRBV10-2
CASTIPGLSYEQYF
TGCGCCAGCACTATCCCGGGACTATCCTACGAGCAGTACTTC
>many|NA|TRBJ2-3|TRBV11-2
CASSKPGRTDTQYF
TGTGCCAGCAGCAAACCGGGGCGCACAGATACGCAGTATTTT
>few|TRBD1|TRBJ1-2|TRBV6-2/TRBV6-3
CASSQPGTAYGYTF
TGTGCCAGCAGTCAACCCGGGACAGCCTATGGCTACACCTTC
>few|TRBD2|TRBJ2-1|TRBV6-2/TRBV6-3
CASSGSGRSDEQFF
TGTGCCAGCAGTGGTAGCGGGAGATCAGATGAGCAGTTCTTC
>many|NA|TRBJ2-3|TRBV14
CASSMQITDTQYF
TGTGCCAGCAGCATGCAGATCACAGATACGCAGTATTTT
>NA|NA|TRBJ2-5|TRBV6-2/TRBV6-3
CASNRGLETQYF
TGTGCCAGCAACCGAGGCCTCGAGACCCAGTACTTC
>many|TRBD2|TRBJ2-3|TRBV6-2/TRBV6-3
CASRAGGPGTDTQYF
TGTGCCAGCAGGGCGGGGGGGCCAGGCACAGATACGCAGTATTTT
>many|NA|TRBJ2-3|TRBV5-5
CASSYSLADTQYF
TGTGCCAGCAGCTACTCTTTAGCAGATACGCAGTATTTT